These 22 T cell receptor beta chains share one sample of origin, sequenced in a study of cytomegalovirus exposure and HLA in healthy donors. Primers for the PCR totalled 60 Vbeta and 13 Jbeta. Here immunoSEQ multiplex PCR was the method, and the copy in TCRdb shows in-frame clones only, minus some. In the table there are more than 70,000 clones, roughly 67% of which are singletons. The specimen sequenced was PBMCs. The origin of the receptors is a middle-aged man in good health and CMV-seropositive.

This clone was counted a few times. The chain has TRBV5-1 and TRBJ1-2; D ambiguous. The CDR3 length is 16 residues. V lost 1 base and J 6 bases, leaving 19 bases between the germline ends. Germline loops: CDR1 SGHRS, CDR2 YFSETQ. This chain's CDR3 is CASSLLTGDGNNGYTF. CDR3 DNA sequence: TGCGCCAGCAGCTTGCTGACCGGGGATGGGAACAATGGCTACACCTTC.

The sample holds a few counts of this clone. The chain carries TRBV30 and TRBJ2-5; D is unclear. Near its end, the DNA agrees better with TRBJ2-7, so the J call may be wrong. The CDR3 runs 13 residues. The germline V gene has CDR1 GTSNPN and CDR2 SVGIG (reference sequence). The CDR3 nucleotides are TGTGCCTGGAGTTTGGTACACGACTACGAGCAGTACTTC. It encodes CAWSLVHDYEQYF.

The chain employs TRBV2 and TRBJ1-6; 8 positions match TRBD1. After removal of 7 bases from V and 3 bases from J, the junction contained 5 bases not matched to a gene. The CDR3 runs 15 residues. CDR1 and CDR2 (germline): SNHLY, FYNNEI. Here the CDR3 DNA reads TGTGCCAGCAAAGGGACAGGCGTCTATAATTCACCCCTCCACTTT. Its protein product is CASKGTGVYNSPLHF.

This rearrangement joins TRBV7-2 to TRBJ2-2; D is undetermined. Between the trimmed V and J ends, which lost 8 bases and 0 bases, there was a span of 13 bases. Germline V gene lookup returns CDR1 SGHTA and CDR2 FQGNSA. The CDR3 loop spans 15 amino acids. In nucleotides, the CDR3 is TGTGCCAGCGGCCGTGCAGGTTCGAACACCGGGGAGCTGTTTTTT. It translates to CASGRAGSNTGELFF.

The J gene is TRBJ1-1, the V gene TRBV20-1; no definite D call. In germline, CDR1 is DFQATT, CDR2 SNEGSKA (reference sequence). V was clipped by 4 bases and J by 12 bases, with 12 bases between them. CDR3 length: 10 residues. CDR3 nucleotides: TGCAGTGCTACATACCGCGAGACTTTCTTT. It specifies CSATYRETFF.

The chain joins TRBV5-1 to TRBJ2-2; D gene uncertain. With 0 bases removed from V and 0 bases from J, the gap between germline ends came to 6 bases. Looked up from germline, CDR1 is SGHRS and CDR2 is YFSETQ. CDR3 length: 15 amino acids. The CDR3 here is CASSLVATNTGELFF. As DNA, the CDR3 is TGCGCCAGCAGCTTGGTCGCTACGAACACCGGGGAGCTGTTTTTT.

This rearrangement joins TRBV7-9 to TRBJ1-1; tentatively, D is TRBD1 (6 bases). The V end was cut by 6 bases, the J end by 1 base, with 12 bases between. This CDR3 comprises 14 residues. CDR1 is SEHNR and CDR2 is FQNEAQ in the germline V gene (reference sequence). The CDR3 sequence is CASRKQGGNTEAFF. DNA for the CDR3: TGTGCCAGCAGAAAACAGGGTGGGAACACTGAAGCTTTCTTT.

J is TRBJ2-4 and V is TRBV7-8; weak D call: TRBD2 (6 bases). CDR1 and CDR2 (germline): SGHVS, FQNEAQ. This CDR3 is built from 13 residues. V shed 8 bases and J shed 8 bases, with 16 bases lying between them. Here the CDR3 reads CASGDSLVDIQYF. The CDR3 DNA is TGTGCCAGCGGGGACTCTCTAGTAGACATTCAGTACTTC.

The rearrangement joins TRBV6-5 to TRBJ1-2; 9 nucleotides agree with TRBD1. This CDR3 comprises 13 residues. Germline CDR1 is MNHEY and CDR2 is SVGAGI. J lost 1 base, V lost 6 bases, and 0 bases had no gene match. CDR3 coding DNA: TGTGCCAGCAGGGACAGGGGTAACTATGGCTACACCTTC. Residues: CASRDRGNYGYTF.

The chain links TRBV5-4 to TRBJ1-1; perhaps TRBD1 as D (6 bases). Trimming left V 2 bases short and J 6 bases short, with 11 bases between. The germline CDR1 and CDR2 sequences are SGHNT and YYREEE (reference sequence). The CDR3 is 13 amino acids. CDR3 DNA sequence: TGTGCCAGCAGCTTACAGGGTAGGGCTGAAGCTTTCTTT. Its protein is CASSLQGRAEAFF.

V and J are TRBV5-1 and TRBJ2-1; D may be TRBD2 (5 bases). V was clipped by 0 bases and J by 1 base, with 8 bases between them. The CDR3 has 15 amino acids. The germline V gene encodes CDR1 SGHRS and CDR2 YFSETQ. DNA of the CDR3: TGCGCCAGCAGCTTGGTAGCGACGTCCTACAATGAGCAGTTCTTC. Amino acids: CASSLVATSYNEQFF.

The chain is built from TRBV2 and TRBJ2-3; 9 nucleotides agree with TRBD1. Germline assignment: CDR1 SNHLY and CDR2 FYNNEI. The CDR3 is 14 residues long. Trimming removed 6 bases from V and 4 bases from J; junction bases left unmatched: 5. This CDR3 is CASRAQGAPDTQYF. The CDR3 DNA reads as TGTGCCAGCAGGGCACAGGGGGCCCCAGATACGCAGTATTTT.

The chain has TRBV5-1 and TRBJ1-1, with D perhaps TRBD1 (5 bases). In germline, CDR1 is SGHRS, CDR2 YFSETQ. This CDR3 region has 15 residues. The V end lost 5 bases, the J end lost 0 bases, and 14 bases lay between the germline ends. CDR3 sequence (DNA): TGCGCCAGCAGGGCGGGAGGGGCTCTGAACACTGAAGCTTTCTTT. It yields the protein CASRAGGALNTEAFF.

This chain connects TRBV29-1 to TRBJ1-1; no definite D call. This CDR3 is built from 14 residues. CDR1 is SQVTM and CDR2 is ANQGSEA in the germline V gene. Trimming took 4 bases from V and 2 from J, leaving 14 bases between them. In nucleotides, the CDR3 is TGCAGCGTTGGCCTCGGGAGCTTTAACACTGAAGCTTTCTTT. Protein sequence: CSVGLGSFNTEAFF.

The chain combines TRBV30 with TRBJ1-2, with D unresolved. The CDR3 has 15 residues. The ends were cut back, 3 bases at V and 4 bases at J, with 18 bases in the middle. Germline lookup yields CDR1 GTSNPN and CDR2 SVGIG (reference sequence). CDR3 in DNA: TGTGCCTGGAGGTCGGGTGTAGTAATAAGCTATGGCTACACCTTC. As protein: CAWRSGVVISYGYTF.

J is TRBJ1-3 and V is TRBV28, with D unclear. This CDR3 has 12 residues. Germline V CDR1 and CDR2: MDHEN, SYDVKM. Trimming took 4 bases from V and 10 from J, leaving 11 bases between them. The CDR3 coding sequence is TGTGCCAGCAGTTCCAGTCAAGTTACCATATATTTT. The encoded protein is CASSSSQVTIYF.

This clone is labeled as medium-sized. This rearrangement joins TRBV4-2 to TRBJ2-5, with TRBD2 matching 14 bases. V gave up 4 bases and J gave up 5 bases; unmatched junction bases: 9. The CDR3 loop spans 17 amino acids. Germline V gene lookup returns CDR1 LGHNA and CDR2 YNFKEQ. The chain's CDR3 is CASSLPTSGGARETQYF. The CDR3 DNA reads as TGTGCCAGCAGCCTCCCGACTAGCGGGGGGGCCCGGGAGACCCAGTACTTC.

The chain's CDR3 is CASSPRVAGGADTQYF. The CDR3 bases are TGTGCCAGCAGCCCCAGAGTAGCGGGAGGTGCAGATACGCAGTATTTT. This chain connects TRBV9 to TRBJ2-3, with TRBD2 matching over 10 bases. J was trimmed by 4 bases and V by 4 bases; bases with no gene match: 9. This CDR3 spans 16 amino acids. The germline V gene has CDR1 SGDLS and CDR2 YYNGEE.

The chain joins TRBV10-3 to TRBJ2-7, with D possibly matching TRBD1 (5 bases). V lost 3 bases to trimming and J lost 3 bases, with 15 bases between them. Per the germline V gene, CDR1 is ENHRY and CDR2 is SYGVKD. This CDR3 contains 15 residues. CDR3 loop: CAISEKGASFYEQYF. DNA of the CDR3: TGTGCCATCAGTGAAAAAGGGGCCTCCTTCTACGAGCAGTACTTC.

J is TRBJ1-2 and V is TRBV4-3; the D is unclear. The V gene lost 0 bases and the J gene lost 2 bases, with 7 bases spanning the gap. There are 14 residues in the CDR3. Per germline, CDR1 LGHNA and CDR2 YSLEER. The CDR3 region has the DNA TGCGCCAGCAGCCAAGATCCAGTCAACTATGGCTACACCTTC. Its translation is CASSQDPVNYGYTF.

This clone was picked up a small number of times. The CDR3 loop reads CASAGGSGPDQPQHF. DNA of the CDR3: TGTGCCAGCGCCGGGGGTTCAGGACCGGATCAGCCCCAGCATTTT. The chain has TRBV21-1 and TRBJ1-5. TRBV21-1 is described as a pseudogene. The CDR3 spans 15 residues.

The CDR3 loop is CASSLLDTQYF. The CDR3 DNA follows: TGTGCCAGCAGCTTACTAGATACGCAGTATTTT. The gene calls are TRBV7-2 and TRBJ2-3; D unclear. CDR1 SGHTA and CDR2 FQGNSA come from the germline V gene. V was cut by 2 bases and J by 5 bases, with 2 bases left in between. This CDR3 has 11 residues.